This T cell receptor beta chain was recovered during a study of blood T cell repertoires in COVID-19. About the study: The United States, Italy and Spain were the sources of the acute and convalescent COVID-19 samples. PBMCs, B-cell-depleted T cells, or T cells provided the cDNA or gDNA that made up the material.

Per the study methods: How many nucleated cells were present was estimated from reference gene primer amplification. Method: immunoSEQ multiplex PCR; TCRdb's copy keeps in-frame clones and lacks some. The DNA was the basis for D and trimming; V, J and clone size are from that table. Of about 150,000 clones detected, roughly nine tenths appear once; the ten largest clones hold roughly 2.8%. This CDR3 comprises 14 residues. V lost 0 bases to trimming and J lost 4 bases, with 10 bases between them. Germline CDR1 reads LGHNA; CDR2 reads YSLEER. This chain links TRBV4-3 with TRBJ2-7; tentative D call: TRBD2 (6 bases). The clonotype was recovered from a man in his 60s with acute or convalescent COVID-19. Sequencing input: peripheral blood. The CDR3 here is CASSQERGPYEQYF. Written as DNA, the CDR3 is TGCGCCAGCAGCCAAGAGCGGGGCCCGTACGAGCAGTACTTC.